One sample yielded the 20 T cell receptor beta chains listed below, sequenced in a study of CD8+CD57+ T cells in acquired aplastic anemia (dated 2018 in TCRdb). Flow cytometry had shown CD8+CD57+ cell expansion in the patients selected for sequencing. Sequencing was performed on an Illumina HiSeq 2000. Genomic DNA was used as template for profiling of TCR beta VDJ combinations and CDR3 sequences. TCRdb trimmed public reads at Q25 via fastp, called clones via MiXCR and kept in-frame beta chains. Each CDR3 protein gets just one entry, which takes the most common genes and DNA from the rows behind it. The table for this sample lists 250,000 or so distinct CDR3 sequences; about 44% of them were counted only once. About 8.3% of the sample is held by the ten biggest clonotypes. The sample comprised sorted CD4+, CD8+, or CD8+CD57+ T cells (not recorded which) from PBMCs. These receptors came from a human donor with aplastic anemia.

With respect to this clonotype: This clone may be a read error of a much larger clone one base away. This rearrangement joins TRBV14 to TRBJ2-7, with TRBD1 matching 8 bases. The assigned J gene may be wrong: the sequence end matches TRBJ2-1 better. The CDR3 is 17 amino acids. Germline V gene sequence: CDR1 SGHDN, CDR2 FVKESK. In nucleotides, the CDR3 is TGTGCCAGCAGCCAAGATCCCCGGGCAGGGGGCTACAATGGGCAGTTCTTC. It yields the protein CASSQDPRAGGYNGQFF.

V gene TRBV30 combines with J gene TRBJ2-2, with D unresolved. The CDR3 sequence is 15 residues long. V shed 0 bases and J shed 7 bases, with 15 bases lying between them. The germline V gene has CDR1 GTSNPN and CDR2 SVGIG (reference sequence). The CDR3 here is CAWSVLGRTSGELFF. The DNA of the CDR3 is TGTGCCTGGAGTGTACTCGGCAGAACCAGCGGGGAGCTGTTTTTT.

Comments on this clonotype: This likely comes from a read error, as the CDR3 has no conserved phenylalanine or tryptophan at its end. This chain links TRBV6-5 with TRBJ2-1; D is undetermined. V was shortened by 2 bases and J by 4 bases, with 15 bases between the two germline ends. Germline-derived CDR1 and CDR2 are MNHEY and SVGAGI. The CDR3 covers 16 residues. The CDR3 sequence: CASSYEILPEYNEQFL. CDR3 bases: TGTGCCAGCAGTTACGAGATACTACCAGAGTACAATGAGCAGTTCCTC.

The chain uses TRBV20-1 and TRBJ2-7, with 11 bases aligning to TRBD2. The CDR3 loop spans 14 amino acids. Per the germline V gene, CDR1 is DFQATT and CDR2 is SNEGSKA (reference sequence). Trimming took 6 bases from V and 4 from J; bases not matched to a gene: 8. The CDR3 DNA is TGCAGTGCCGGTAGACTAGCGGGGATTTACGAGCAGTACTTC. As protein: CSAGRLAGIYEQYF.

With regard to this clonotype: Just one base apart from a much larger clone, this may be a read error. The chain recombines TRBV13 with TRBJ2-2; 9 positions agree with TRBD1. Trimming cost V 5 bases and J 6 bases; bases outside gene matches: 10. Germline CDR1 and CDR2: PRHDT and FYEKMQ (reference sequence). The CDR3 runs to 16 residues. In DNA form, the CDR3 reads TGTGCCAGCAGCCCTAAACCGGGACAGGGTGCCGGGGAGCTGTTTTTT. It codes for CASSPKPGQGAGELFF.

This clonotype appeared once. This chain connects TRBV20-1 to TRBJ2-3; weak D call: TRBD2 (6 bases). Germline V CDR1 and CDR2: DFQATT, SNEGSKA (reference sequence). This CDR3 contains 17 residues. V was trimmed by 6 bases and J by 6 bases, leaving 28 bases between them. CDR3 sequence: CSATYHVADSDTDTQYF. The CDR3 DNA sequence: TGCAGTGCGACCTATCATGTAGCGGATAGCGACACGGATACGCAGTATTTT.

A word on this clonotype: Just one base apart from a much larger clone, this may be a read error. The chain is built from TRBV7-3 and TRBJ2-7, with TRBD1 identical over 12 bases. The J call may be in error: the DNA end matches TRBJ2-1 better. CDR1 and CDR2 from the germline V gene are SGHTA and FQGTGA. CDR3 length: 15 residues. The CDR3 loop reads CASSSGTGGEETQFF. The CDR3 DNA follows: TGTGCCAGCAGCTCGGGGACAGGGGGCGAAGAGACCCAGTTCTTC.

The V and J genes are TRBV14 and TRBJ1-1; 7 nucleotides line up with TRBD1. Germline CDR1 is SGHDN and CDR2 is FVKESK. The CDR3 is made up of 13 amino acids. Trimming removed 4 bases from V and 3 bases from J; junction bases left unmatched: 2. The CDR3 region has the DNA TGTGCCAGCAGCCCACAGGGGTACACTGAAGCTTTCTTT. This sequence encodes CASSPQGYTEAFF.

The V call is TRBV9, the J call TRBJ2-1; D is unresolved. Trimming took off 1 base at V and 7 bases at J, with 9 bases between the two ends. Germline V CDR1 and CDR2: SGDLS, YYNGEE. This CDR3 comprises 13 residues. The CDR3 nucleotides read TGTGCCAGCAGCGTAACTGGGAAAAATGAGCAGTTCTTC. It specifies CASSVTGKNEQFF. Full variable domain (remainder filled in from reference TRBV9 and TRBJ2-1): DSGVTQTPKHLITATGQRVTLRCSPRSGDLSVYWYQQSLDQGLQFLIQYYNGEERAKGNILERFSAQQFPDLHSELNLSSLELGDSALYFCASSVTGKNEQFFGPGTRLTVL.

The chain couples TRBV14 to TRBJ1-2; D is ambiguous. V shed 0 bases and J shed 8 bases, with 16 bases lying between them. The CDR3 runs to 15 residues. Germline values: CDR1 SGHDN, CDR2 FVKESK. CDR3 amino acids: CASSQESRRARGYTF. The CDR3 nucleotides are TGTGCCAGCAGCCAAGAATCTAGGAGGGCGCGGGGCTACACCTTC.

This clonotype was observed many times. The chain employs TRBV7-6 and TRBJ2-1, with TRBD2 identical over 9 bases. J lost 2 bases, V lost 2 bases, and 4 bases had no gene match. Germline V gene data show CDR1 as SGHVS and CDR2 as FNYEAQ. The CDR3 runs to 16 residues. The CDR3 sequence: CASSLSSGATYNEQFF. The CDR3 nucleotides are TGTGCCAGCAGCTTATCTAGCGGGGCAACCTACAATGAGCAGTTCTTC.

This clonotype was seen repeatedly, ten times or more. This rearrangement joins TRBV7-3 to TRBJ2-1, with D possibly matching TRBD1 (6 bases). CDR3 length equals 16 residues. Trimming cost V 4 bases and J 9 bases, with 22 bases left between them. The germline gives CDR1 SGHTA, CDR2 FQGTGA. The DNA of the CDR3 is TGTGCCAGCAGCTACCGAGGAGCCGACCTAGGGGGTGAGCAGTTCTTC. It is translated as CASSYRGADLGGEQFF.

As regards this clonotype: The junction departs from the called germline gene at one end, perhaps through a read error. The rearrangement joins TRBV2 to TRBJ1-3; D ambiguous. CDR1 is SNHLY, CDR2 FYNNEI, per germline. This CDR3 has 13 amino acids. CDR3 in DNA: TGCGCCAGCTCCTACCGCTCTGGAAACACCATATATTTT. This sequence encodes CASSYRSGNTIYF.

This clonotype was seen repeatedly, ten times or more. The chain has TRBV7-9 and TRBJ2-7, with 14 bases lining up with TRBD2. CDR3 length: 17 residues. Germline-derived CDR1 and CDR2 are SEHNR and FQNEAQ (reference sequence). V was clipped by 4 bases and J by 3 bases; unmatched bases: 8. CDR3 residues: CASSSNSGLAGGYEQYF. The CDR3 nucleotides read TGTGCCAGCAGCTCCAACAGCGGACTAGCGGGGGGCTACGAGCAGTACTTC.

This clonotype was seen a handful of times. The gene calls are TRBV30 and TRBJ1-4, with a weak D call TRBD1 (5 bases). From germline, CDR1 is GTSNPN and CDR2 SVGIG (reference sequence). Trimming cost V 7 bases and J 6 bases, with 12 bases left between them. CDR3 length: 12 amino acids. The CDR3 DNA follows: TGTGCCTCCCAGGGTGGGGATGAAAAACTGTTTTTT. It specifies CASQGGDEKLFF.

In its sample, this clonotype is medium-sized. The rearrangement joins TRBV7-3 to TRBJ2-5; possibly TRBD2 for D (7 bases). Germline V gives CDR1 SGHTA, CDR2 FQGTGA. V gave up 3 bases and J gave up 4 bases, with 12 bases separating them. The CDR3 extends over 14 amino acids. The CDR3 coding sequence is TGTGCCAGCAGCTTTGGGGGAGGGGGAGAGACCCAGTACTTC. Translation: CASSFGGGGETQYF.

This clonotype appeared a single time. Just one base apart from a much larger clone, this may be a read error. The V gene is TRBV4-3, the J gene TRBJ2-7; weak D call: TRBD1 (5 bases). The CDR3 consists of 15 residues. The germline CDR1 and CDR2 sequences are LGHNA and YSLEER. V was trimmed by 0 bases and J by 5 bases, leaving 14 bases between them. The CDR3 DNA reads TGCGCCAGCAGCCAAGAATGGGGCTTGAGAGACGAGCAGTACTTC. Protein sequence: CASSQEWGLRDEQYF.

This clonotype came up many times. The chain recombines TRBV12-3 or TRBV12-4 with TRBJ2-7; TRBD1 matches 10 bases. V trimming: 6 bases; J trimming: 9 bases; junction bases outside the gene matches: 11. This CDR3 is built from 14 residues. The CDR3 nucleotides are TGTGCCAGCAGCCCCATGGGACAGGGGACGGTGCAGTACTTC. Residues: CASSPMGQGTVQYF.

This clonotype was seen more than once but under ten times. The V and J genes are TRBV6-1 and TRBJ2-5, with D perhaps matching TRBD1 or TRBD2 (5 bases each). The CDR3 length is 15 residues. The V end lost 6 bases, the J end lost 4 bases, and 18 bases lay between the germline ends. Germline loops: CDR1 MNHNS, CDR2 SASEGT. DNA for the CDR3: TGTGCCAGCAGAAGACAGTCCGGGAAGCTAGAGACCCAGTACTTC. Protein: CASRRQSGKLETQYF.

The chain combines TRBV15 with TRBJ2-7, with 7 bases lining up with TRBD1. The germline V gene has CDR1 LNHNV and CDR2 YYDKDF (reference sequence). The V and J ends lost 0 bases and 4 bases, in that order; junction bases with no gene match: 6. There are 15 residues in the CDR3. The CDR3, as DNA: TGTGCCACCAGCAGAGATATAGGGGGCAGTTACGAGCAGTACTTC. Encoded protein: CATSRDIGGSYEQYF. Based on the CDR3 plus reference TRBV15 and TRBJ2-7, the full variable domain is DAMVIQNPRYQVTQFGKPVTLSCSQTLNHNVMYWYQQKSSQAPKLLFHYYDKDFNNEADTPDNFQSRRPNTSFCFLDIRSPGLGDTAMYLCATSRDIGGSYEQYFGPGTRLTVT.